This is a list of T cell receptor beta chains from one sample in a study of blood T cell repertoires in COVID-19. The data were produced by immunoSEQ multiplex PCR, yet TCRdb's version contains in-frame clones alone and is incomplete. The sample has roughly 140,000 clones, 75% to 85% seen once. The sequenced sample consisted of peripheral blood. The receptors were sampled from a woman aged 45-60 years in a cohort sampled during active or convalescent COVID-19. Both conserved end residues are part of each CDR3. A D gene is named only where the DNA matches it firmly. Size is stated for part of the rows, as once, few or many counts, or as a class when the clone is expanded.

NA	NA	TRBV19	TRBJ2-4	CASSIVSGENIQYF	TGTGCCAGTAGTATAGTCTCCGGAGAGAACATTCAGTACTTC
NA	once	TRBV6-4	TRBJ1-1	CASSDYPRSRAFF	TGTGCCAGCAGTGACTATCCCCGCAGTCGAGCTTTCTTT
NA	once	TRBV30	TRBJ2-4	CAWSVTGAKNIQYF	TGTGCCTGGAGTGTAACCGGGGCCAAAAACATTCAGTACTTC
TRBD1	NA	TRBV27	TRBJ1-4	CASRSGQGAGGGEKLFF	TGTGCCAGCAGATCGGGACAGGGGGCCGGAGGAGGTGAAAAACTGTTTTTT
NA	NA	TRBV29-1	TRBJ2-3	CSVRGTVDTQYF	TGCAGCGTCCGCGGGACGGTAGATACGCAGTATTTT
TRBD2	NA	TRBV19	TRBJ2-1	CATTTSETNNEQFF	TGTGCCACGACGACTAGCGAGACTAACAATGAGCAGTTCTTC
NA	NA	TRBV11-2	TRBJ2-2	CASSLGWPGELFF	TGTGCCAGCAGCTTAGGATGGCCCGGGGAGCTGTTTTTT
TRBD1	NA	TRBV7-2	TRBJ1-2	CASTRRDSPYGYTF	TGTGCCAGCACCCGGAGGGACAGCCCATATGGCTACACCTTC
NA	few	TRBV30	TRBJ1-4	CAWRGGTARNEKLFF	TGTGCCTGGAGGGGGGGTACAGCGCGTAATGAAAAACTGTTTTTT
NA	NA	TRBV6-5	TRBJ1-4	CASRPSGGLGEKLFF	TGTGCCAGCAGGCCCAGCGGGGGGCTCGGTGAAAAACTGTTTTTT
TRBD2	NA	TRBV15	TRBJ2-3	CATSKGVSRGAYTDTQYF	TGTGCCACCAGCAAGGGGGTCTCGCGGGGGGCCTACACAGATACGCAGTATTTT
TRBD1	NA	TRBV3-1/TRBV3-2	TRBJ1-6	CASSRYGQGRYSPLHF	TGTGCCAGCAGCCGTTACGGACAGGGGAGGTATTCACCCCTCCACTTT
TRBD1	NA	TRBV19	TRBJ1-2	CASSIDTGGVYGYTF	TGTGCCAGTAGTATAGATACAGGGGGCGTCTATGGCTACACCTTC
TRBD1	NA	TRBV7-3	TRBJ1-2	CASSDTGGADYGYTF	TGTGCCAGCAGCGACACAGGGGGCGCAGACTATGGCTACACCTTC
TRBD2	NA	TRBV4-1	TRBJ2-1	CASSQDPQNGGAYGEQFF	TGCGCCAGCAGCCAAGATCCCCAGAACGGGGGGGCCTATGGGGAGCAGTTCTTC
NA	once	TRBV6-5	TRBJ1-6	CASRARQDSPLHF	TGTGCCAGCAGGGCGAGACAGGATTCACCCCTCCACTTT
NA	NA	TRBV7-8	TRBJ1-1	CASSLAGVGTEAFF	TGTGCCAGCAGCTTAGCAGGGGTGGGCACTGAAGCTTTCTTT
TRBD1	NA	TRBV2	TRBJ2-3	CASRGGTGATTDTQYF	TGTGCCAGCAGGGGGGGGACAGGGGCAACCACAGATACGCAGTATTTT
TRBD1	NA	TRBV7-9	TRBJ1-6	CASSLAWTGGVHNSPLHF	TGTGCCAGCAGCTTAGCGTGGACAGGGGGCGTGCATAATTCACCCCTCCACTTT
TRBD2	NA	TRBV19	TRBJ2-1	CASSKTSGGSSYNEQFF	TGTGCCAGTAGCAAAACTAGCGGGGGTAGCTCCTACAATGAGCAGTTCTTC
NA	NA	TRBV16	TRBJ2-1	CASSQYNEQFF	TGTGCCAGCAGCCAATACAACGAGCAGTTCTTC
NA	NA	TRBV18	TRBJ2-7	CASSTGSYEQYF	TGTGCCAGCTCTACGGGCTCCTACGAGCAGTACTTC
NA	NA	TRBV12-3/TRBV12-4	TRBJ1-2	CASSQGLYGYTF	TGTGCCAGCAGCCAGGGCCTCTATGGCTACACCTTC
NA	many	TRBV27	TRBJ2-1	CATAAGGFNNEQFF	TGTGCCACCGCAGCAGGAGGGTTCAACAATGAGCAGTTCTTC
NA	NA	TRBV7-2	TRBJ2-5	CASSSSVVTQYF	TGTGCCAGCAGCTCCAGCGTTGTGACCCAGTACTTC
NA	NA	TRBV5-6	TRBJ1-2	CASSPRGGLLHSYTF	TGTGCCAGCAGCCCCCGGGGGGGCCTCCTTCACAGCTACACCTTC
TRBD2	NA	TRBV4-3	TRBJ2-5	CASSQGSGLAGGPWETQYF	TGCGCCAGCAGCCAAGGTTCGGGACTAGCGGGGGGGCCTTGGGAGACCCAGTACTTC
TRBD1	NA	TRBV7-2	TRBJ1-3	CASSLARTGGRSTIYF	TGTGCCAGCAGCTTAGCGCGAACAGGGGGAAGGAGCACCATATATTTT
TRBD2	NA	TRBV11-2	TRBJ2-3	CASSLVGTSGFTDTQYF	TGTGCCAGCAGCTTAGTAGGGACTAGCGGGTTCACAGATACGCAGTATTTT
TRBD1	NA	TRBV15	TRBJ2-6	CATSRDTGGQSFGANVLTF	TGTGCCACCAGCAGAGATACAGGGGGCCAATCCTTCGGGGCCAACGTCCTGACTTTC
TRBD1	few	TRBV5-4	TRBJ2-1	CASSLAGTAIYNEQFF	TGTGCCAGCAGCTTGGCCGGGACAGCGATCTACAATGAGCAGTTCTTC
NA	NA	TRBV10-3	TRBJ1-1	CAGSGGDPIAEAFF	TGTGCCGGGTCCGGGGGTGATCCTATCGCTGAAGCTTTCTTT
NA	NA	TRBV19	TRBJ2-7	CASTTQGQSYEQYF	TGTGCCAGTACCACCCAAGGACAGTCCTACGAGCAGTACTTC
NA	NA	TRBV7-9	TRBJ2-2	CASSFYTGTGELFF	TGTGCCAGCAGCTTCTACACAGGCACCGGGGAGCTGTTTTTT
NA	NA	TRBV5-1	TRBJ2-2	CASSPTRGGRSGELFF	TGCGCCAGCAGTCCAACACGAGGGGGTCGGTCCGGGGAGCTGTTTTTT
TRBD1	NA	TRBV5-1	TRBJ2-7	CASSTTGTGTYEQYF	TGCGCCAGCAGCACGACCGGGACAGGGACATACGAGCAGTACTTC
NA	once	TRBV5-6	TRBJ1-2	CASSLSNYGYTF	TGTGCCAGCAGCTTGTCGAACTATGGCTACACCTTC
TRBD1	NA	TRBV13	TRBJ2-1	CASSSYRDRGSSVQFF	TGTGCCAGCAGCTCATACCGGGACAGGGGCTCCAGTGTGCAGTTCTTC
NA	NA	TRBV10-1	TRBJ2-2	CASPHRAVGELFF	TGCGCCAGCCCCCACAGGGCCGTCGGGGAGCTGTTTTTT
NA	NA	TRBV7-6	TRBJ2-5	CASSLAFRGETQYF	TGTGCCAGCAGCTTAGCGTTCAGGGGAGAGACCCAGTACTTC
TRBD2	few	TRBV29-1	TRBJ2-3	CSVEGTSEDTDTQYF	TGCAGCGTTGAGGGGACTAGCGAGGACACAGATACGCAGTATTTT
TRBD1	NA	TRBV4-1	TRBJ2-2	CASSQAATGDPTGELFF	TGCGCCAGCAGCCAAGCAGCGACAGGGGACCCCACCGGGGAGCTGTTTTTT
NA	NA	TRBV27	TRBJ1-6	CASSLSTQGTSPLHF	TGTGCCAGCAGTTTATCCACGCAGGGCACCTCACCCCTCCACTTT
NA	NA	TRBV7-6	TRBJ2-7	CASSLGGGFPYEQYF	TGTGCCAGCAGCTTAGGGGGCGGTTTTCCCTACGAGCAGTACTTC